A single sample gave rise to the 27 T cell receptor beta chains below, sequenced in a study of cytotoxic CD8 clonotypes in ibrutinib-treated CLL. Profiled with immunoSEQ multiplex PCR; TCRdb holds only in-frame clones, not every one. The sample records nearly 300,000 clones, about 72% being singletons. Material: PBMCs, obtained at disease progression, from a patient treated with ibrutinib. Receptors originate from a human donor with chronic lymphocytic leukemia.

The V and J genes are TRBV27 and TRBJ1-1; maybe TRBD1 (5 bases). V was clipped by 2 bases and J by 0 bases, with 10 bases between them. CDR1 and CDR2 (germline): MNHEY, SMNVEV (reference sequence). The CDR3 runs to 15 residues. The DNA of the CDR3 is TGTGCCAGCAGTTTAGGGAACAGGATGAACACTGAAGCTTTCTTT. This translates into CASSLGNRMNTEAFF.

The chain links TRBV7-9 to TRBJ1-2; D gene ambiguous. From germline, CDR1 is SEHNR and CDR2 FQNEAQ (reference sequence). This CDR3 is 16 amino acids long. Trimming cost V 4 bases and J 6 bases, with 21 bases left between them. CDR3 nucleotide sequence: TGTGCCAGCAGCTCACCTGGGCAGGCCTATAGGAATGGCTACACCTTC. Translation: CASSSPGQAYRNGYTF.

The chain couples TRBV7-2 to TRBJ2-5; D tentatively reads TRBD1 or TRBD2 (5 bases each). CDR1 and CDR2 (germline): SGHTA, FQGNSA. V was pared by 1 base and J by 7 bases, with 10 bases between. This CDR3 has 13 residues. The CDR3 nucleotides read TGTGCCAGCAGCTTAGAACAGGCGGGGACCCAGTACTTC. Translation: CASSLEQAGTQYF.

The chain combines TRBV15 with TRBJ2-1; 10 bases agree with TRBD2. The CDR3 contains 16 residues. Germline loops: CDR1 LNHNV, CDR2 YYDKDF (reference sequence). The junction had 6 bases not matched to a gene; V was cut back by 0 bases and J by 7 bases. The chain's CDR3 is CATSRDWGLATNEQFF. The CDR3 coding sequence is TGTGCCACCAGCAGAGATTGGGGACTAGCGACTAATGAGCAGTTCTTC.

The count of this clone is one. V is TRBV29-1 and J is TRBJ1-1; D is undetermined. The CDR3 extends over 10 amino acids. V was trimmed by 8 bases and J by 3 bases, leaving 7 bases between them. Germline V gives CDR1 SQVTM, CDR2 ANQGSEA. This chain's CDR3 is CSPGDTEAFF. The CDR3 bases are TGCAGCCCCGGCGACACTGAAGCTTTCTTT.

V and J are TRBV27 and TRBJ2-2, with 8 bases fitting TRBD2. This CDR3 region has 14 residues. Germline assignment: CDR1 MNHEY and CDR2 SMNVEV (reference sequence). Trimming cost V 2 bases and J 6 bases; bases outside gene matches: 2. The CDR3 bases are TGTGCCAGCAGTTTAAACGGGAGGGCCGGGGAGCTGTTTTTT. It translates to CASSLNGRAGELFF.

In this sample, this clone turned up once. This chain uses TRBV9 with TRBJ1-1; 7 bases align to TRBD1. Germline V CDR1 and CDR2: SGDLS, YYNGEE. The CDR3 runs to 15 residues. Unmatched junction bases numbered 6, after V lost 4 bases and J lost 0 bases. This CDR3 reads CASSPRQGMNTEAFF. Written as DNA, the CDR3 is TGTGCCAGCAGCCCAAGACAGGGCATGAACACTGAAGCTTTCTTT.

The chain combines TRBV5-5 with TRBJ1-1, with D tentatively TRBD1 (6 bases). The germline V gene has CDR1 SGHKS and CDR2 YYEKEE (reference sequence). V was trimmed by 0 bases and J by 4 bases, leaving 16 bases between them. The CDR3 contains 16 residues. CDR3 amino acids: CASSLEVGGGRTEAFF. The CDR3 nucleotides are TGTGCCAGCAGCTTGGAAGTAGGGGGTGGGCGCACTGAAGCTTTCTTT. Combining the CDR3 with reference TRBV5-5 and TRBJ1-1 gives the whole variable domain DAGVTQSPTHLIKTRGQQVTLRCSPISGHKSVSWYQQVLGQGPQFIFQYYEKEERGRGNFPDRFSARQFPNYSSELNVNALLLGDSALYLCASSLEVGGGRTEAFFGQGTRLTVV.

The genes are TRBV9 and TRBJ2-7; D possibly matches TRBD1 or TRBD2 (5 bases each). The CDR3 is 14 residues long. The V end lost 2 bases, the J end lost 3 bases, and 12 bases lay between the germline ends. Germline V lookup: CDR1 SGDLS, CDR2 YYNGEE. The CDR3 DNA is TGTGCCAGCAGCGTTGGGACCGACGTCTACGAGCAGTACTTC. This translates into CASSVGTDVYEQYF.

This clone was counted a few times. This rearrangement joins TRBV5-1 to TRBJ2-7; D is unclear. CDR1 SGHRS and CDR2 YFSETQ come from the germline V gene. The CDR3 contains 14 residues. V lost 6 bases, J lost 0 bases, and 13 bases lay in between. The CDR3, as DNA: TGCGCCAGCACCCTTGGGCGGAGCTCCTACGAGCAGTACTTC. It specifies CASTLGRSSYEQYF.

V is TRBV10-3 and J is TRBJ1-2; D is uncertain. Germline loops: CDR1 ENHRY, CDR2 SYGVKD. CDR3 size: 15 residues. Deletions cut 3 bases from V and 2 bases from J, with 13 bases between. The CDR3 loop is CAISERRVGNYGYTF. In DNA, the CDR3 is TGTGCCATCAGTGAACGTCGCGTGGGCAACTATGGCTACACCTTC.

The J gene is TRBJ2-1, the V gene TRBV11-3, with 10 bases identical to TRBD2. CDR1 SGHNT and CDR2 YENEEA come from the germline V gene. V trimming: 1 base; J trimming: 8 bases; junction bases outside the gene matches: 8. This CDR3 has 16 amino acids. This chain's CDR3 is CASSLGESGRVHEQFF. Written as DNA, the CDR3 is TGTGCCAGCAGCTTAGGGGAAAGCGGGAGGGTCCATGAGCAGTTCTTC. Full variable domain (remainder filled in from reference TRBV11-3 and TRBJ2-1): EAGVVQSPRYKIIEKKQPVAFWCNPISGHNTLYWYLQNLGQGPELLIRYENEEAVDDSQLPKDRFSAERLKGVDSTLKIQPAELGDSAVYLCASSLGESGRVHEQFFGPGTRLTVL.

This chain connects TRBV27 to TRBJ1-5, with D possibly matching TRBD1 (5 bases). The germline V and J ends were trimmed by 3 bases and 11 bases, with 11 bases remaining between them. Germline V gene data show CDR1 as MNHEY and CDR2 as SMNVEV (reference sequence). The CDR3 covers 12 residues. The CDR3 bases are TGTGCCAGCAGTTTGGGGGGTGGGGCCCAGCATTTT. Its protein is CASSLGGGAQHF.

The chain carries TRBV29-1 and TRBJ2-7, with 9 nucleotides matching TRBD1. This CDR3 comprises 14 residues. Per the germline V gene, CDR1 is SQVTM and CDR2 is ANQGSEA. Trimming took 5 bases from V and 6 from J; bases not matched to a gene: 11. The CDR3 bases are TGCAGCGTTCTTTCCGGGACAGGGTGGTCCGAGCAGTACTTC. Encoded protein: CSVLSGTGWSEQYF.

The rearrangement uses TRBV27 and TRBJ1-1, with 8 bases identical to TRBD1. Germline assignment: CDR1 MNHEY and CDR2 SMNVEV (reference sequence). The trim removed 5 bases at V and 5 bases at J, leaving 10 bases unmatched. The CDR3 extends over 15 amino acids. The DNA for the CDR3 is TGTGCCAGCAGTCGCTGGACAGGGAAGAGGACTGAAGCTTTCTTT. Its translation: CASSRWTGKRTEAFF.

The chain joins TRBV29-1 to TRBJ1-2; 7 bases agree with TRBD1. Germline values: CDR1 SQVTM, CDR2 ANQGSEA. The CDR3 covers 10 residues. J lost 11 bases, V lost 5 bases, and 5 bases had no gene match. The CDR3: CSVWDSWYTF. CDR3 in DNA: TGCAGCGTTTGGGACAGTTGGTACACCTTC.

V usage is TRBV6-6 and J usage is TRBJ1-1, with TRBD1 as a possible D gene (5 bases). V gave up 2 bases and J gave up 10 bases, with 8 bases separating them. Germline V CDR1 and CDR2: MNHNY, SVGAGI (reference sequence). The CDR3 loop spans 11 amino acids. The CDR3 DNA sequence: TGTGCCAGCAGTTACAGCGGGGCAGCTTTCTTT. It encodes CASSYSGAAFF.

The V and J genes are TRBV29-1 and TRBJ2-3; D gene unclear. This CDR3 comprises 13 residues. V gave up 4 bases and J gave up 2 bases, with 10 bases separating them. CDR1 and CDR2 from the germline V gene are SQVTM and ANQGSEA. CDR3 nucleotides: TGCAGCGTTGTAGGATGGATCACAGATACGCAGTATTTT. Protein: CSVVGWITDTQYF.

CDR3: CASSQIRGGLETQYF. Here the CDR3 DNA reads TGTGCCAGCAGCCAAATCCGGGGGGGTTTAGAGACCCAGTACTTC. The genes are TRBV9 and TRBJ2-5, with 8 bases lining up with TRBD2. Losses at the gene ends were 4 bases for V and 4 bases for J; bases not matched to a gene: 9. This CDR3 has 15 residues. CDR1 and CDR2 from the germline V gene are SGDLS and YYNGEE.

This rearrangement joins TRBV29-1 to TRBJ1-1; TRBD1 is a possible D gene (5 bases). The CDR3 length is 14 residues. Germline CDR1 is SQVTM and CDR2 is ANQGSEA. Deletions cut 3 bases from V and 0 bases from J, with 11 bases between. CDR3 in DNA: TGCAGCGTTGACTACTCAGGGATGAACACTGAAGCTTTCTTT. Protein sequence: CSVDYSGMNTEAFF.

The chain couples TRBV14 to TRBJ1-2, with unresolved D. CDR1 and CDR2 (germline): SGHDN, FVKESK. The CDR3 runs 13 residues. The V and J ends lost 5 bases and 11 bases respectively, with 18 bases between them. CDR3 sequence (DNA): TGTGCCAGCAGCGACGAAGTCCTCGCGGAATACACCTTC. Translating gives CASSDEVLAEYTF.

The chain links TRBV9 to TRBJ1-1; TRBD1 matches 7 bases. Per germline, CDR1 SGDLS and CDR2 YYNGEE. The length of the CDR3 is 14 residues. V dropped 2 bases and J dropped 5; count of bases not matched to a gene: 6. The CDR3 DNA reads TGTGCCAGCAGCGTCGGCAGGGGGGGTACTGAAGCTTTCTTT. It codes for CASSVGRGGTEAFF.

DNA of the CDR3: TGCGCCAGCAGCTCTCAGGGCATAATCAATGAGCAGTTCTTC. Protein product: CASSSQGIINEQFF. This chain joins TRBV5-1 and TRBJ2-1; possibly TRBD1 for D (5 bases). Germline V gene sequence: CDR1 SGHRS, CDR2 YFSETQ. CDR3 size: 14 residues. V gave up 3 bases and J gave up 6 bases, with 13 bases separating them.

This clone was observed once. This chain connects TRBV7-9 to TRBJ2-5, with 9 bases that match TRBD1. Trimming took 5 bases from V and 5 from J; bases not matched to a gene: 9. The germline gives CDR1 SEHNR, CDR2 FQNEAQ (reference sequence). The CDR3 consists of 15 residues. CDR3 residues: CASSTQTGGGETQYF. Written as DNA, the CDR3 is TGTGCCAGCAGCACACAGACAGGGGGTGGGGAGACCCAGTACTTC.

V and J are TRBV18 and TRBJ2-7; unclear D gene. Germline V lookup: CDR1 KGHSH, CDR2 LQKENI. CDR3 length: 12 residues. The V gene lost 5 bases and the J gene lost 1 base, with 6 bases spanning the gap. The CDR3: CASSMGSYEQYF. As DNA, the CDR3 is TGTGCCAGCTCAATGGGTTCCTACGAGCAGTACTTC. Full variable domain (missing parts from reference TRBV18 and TRBJ2-7): NAGVMQNPRHLVRRRGQEARLRCSPMKGHSHVYWYRQLPEEGLKFMVYLQKENIIDESGMPKERFSAEFPKEGPSILRIQQVVRGDSAAYFCASSMGSYEQYFGPGTRLTVT.

This sequence joins TRBV6-5 and TRBJ1-4; tentatively, D is TRBD1 (5 bases). The V end was cut by 6 bases, the J end by 6 bases, with 14 bases between. The CDR3 contains 14 residues. Germline V lookup: CDR1 MNHEY, CDR2 SVGAGI. CDR3 amino acids: CASRRTQGYEKLFF. In DNA form, the CDR3 reads TGTGCCAGCAGACGTACTCAGGGCTATGAAAAACTGTTTTTT.

V gene TRBV29-1 combines with J gene TRBJ1-2, with TRBD1 matching 9 bases. The V segment lost 6 bases and the J segment 4 bases; nucleotides outside the gene matches: 6. CDR3 length equals 13 residues. CDR1 is SQVTM and CDR2 is ANQGSEA in the germline V gene. CDR3 coding DNA: TGCAGCGTCCCACCGGGACAGGGCTATGGCTACACCTTC. Translated, it gives CSVPPGQGYGYTF.